Reported below is one TCR beta chain. Its antigen specificity is not known. Base qualities are not at hand, and no much larger clone is one base apart. The sample belongs to a study of T cell repertoires in cytomegalovirus infection (dated by TCRdb to the late 2010s). Background on the whole study: Alongside well-studied HLA-B-restricted epitopes, the peptide stimulations were aimed at recently identified HLA-C-restricted CMV epitopes, whose presentation resists viral immunomodulation. Donor HLA type was relevant to the analysis, as public TCR beta signatures indicated carriage of CMV infection together with the matching HLA type. What the authors observed across the whole study: Cumulative frequency of public TCR beta family members discriminated carriers of CMV infection plus the relevant HLA type in this cohort and an independent 352-donor cohort. The ex vivo response was dominated by HLA-C-restricted CMV-specific TCR beta clonotypes, which also provided the single most frequent clonotype in two of eight donors.

CDR1 and CDR2 are read off the germline V gene (reference sequence) as DFQATT and SNEGSKA. V was cut back by 2 bases and J by 0 bases, leaving a gap of 8 bases between them. The CDR3 runs 14 amino acids, cysteine and phenylalanine included. The read is trimmed to its CDR3 DNA, 42 bases read in frame from base 1. TCRdb shows the sequencer as Illumina HiSeq 1500. TCRdb reworked the public reads: Q25 trimming with fastp, MiXCR clone assembly, productive beta chains retained. Rows with one shared CDR3 protein collapse into an entry with the most common genes and DNA. The sample profile shows roughly 730,000 distinct CDR3 sequences; around 30% of them were found once. The top ten clones comprise 15% to 20% of the sample. The treatment or condition tag for this specimen amounts to: in vitro stimulation with specific CMV peptide epitopes to enrich CMV-specific T cells.

The V gene is TRBV20-1 and the J gene is TRBJ1-3, with the D gene not clear enough to name. The TCR originated in a human donor in good health (CMV status not recorded). Some clones in this sample may be carry-over from other donors' samples. The specimen was cultured PBMCs, collected from culture after CMV antigen stimulation. The DNA sequence is as follows: TGCAGTGCTAGAACGTCCCGCTCTGGAAACACCATATATTTT. This is translated as CSARTSRSGNTIYF.